These 3 T cell receptor beta chains originate from one sample sequenced in a study of cytomegalovirus exposure and HLA in healthy donors. PCR used 60 Vbeta primers and 13 Jbeta primers. Some clones are missing from TCRdb's copy, which holds only in-frame ones; the method was immunoSEQ multiplex PCR. In total, the table holds 100,000 to 150,000 clones. Specimen: PBMCs. The receptors were gathered from a young man in good health and CMV-seronegative.

The gene calls are TRBV29-1 and TRBJ2-7; D is uncertain. The CDR3 extends over 11 amino acids. V was clipped by 2 bases and J by 2 bases, with 4 bases between them. Germline CDR1 SQVTM, CDR2 ANQGSEA. CDR3 DNA sequence: TGCAGCGTTGAAAATACCTACGAGCAGTACTTC. It encodes CSVENTYEQYF.

The CDR3 DNA sequence: TGTGCCAGCAGCGTAGGGGGACAGGGTAGTGAAAAACTGTTTTTT. This encodes CASSVGGQGSEKLFF. V gene TRBV9 combines with J gene TRBJ1-4; TRBD1 agrees at 9 bases. Trimming cost V 0 bases and J 7 bases; bases outside gene matches: 4. Germline-derived CDR1 and CDR2 are SGDLS and YYNGEE. There are 15 residues in the CDR3.

The chain uses TRBV6-4 and TRBJ2-3; unclear D gene. This CDR3 has 15 amino acids. Germline V gene lookup returns CDR1 MRHNA and CDR2 SNTAGT. V was trimmed by 4 bases and J by 0 bases, leaving 11 bases between them. The CDR3 is CASSAYSGSTDTQYF. CDR3 DNA sequence: TGTGCCAGCAGTGCCTACTCAGGCAGCACAGATACGCAGTATTTT.